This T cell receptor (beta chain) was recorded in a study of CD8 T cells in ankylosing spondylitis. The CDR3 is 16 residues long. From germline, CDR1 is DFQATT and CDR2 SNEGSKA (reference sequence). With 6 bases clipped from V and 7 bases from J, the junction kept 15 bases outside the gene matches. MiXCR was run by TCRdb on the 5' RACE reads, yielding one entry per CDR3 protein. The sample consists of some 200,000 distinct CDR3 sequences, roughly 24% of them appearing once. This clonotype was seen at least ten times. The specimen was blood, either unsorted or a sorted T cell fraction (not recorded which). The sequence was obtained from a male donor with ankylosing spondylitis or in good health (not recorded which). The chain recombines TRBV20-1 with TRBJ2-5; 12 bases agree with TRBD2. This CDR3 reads CSAHWASGRAVGTQYF. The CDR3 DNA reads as TGCAGTGCCCATTGGGCTAGCGGGAGGGCCGTAGGGACCCAGTACTTC.